This T cell receptor beta chain was identified during a study of cytomegalovirus exposure and HLA in healthy donors. PCR involved 60 Vbeta and 13 Jbeta primers. The assay was immunoSEQ multiplex PCR, and TCRdb's table has in-frame clones only and misses some. Found here are about 90,000 clones, less than 65% of them singletons; the top ten hold approximately 5.8%. Germline V lookup: CDR1 SGHNT, CDR2 YYREEE (reference sequence). Unmatched junction bases numbered 4, after V lost 3 bases and J lost 3 bases. The CDR3 loop spans 14 amino acids. The clonotype comes from a woman in her twenties or thirties in good health and CMV-seropositive. V is TRBV5-4 and J is TRBJ2-7; 9 bases map to TRBD2. Sequences were obtained from PBMCs. DNA for the CDR3: TGTGCCAGCAGCTACGCGGGGGGGCGCTACGAGCAGTACTTC. Amino acids: CASSYAGGRYEQYF.